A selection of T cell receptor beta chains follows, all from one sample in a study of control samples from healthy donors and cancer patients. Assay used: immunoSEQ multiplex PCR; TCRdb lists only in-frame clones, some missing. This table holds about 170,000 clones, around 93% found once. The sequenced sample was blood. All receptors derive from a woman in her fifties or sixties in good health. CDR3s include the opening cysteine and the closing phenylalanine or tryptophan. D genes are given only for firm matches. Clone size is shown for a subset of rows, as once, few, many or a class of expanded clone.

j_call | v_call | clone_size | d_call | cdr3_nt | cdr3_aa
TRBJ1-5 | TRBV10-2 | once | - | TGCGCCAGCAGTGAGGGGGCGTATCAGCCCCAGCATTTT | CASSEGAYQPQHF
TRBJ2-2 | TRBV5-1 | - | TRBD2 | TGCGCCAGCAGCCCCCGAGGGGATAGCGGGACCGGGGAGCTGTTTTTT | CASSPRGDSGTGELFF
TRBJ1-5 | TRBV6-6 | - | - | TGTGCCGTCGGGGAAAGCAATCAGCCCCAGCATTTT | CAVGESNQPQHF
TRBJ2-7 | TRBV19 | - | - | TGTGCCAGTAGTATCGAGGGCGGGTACGAGCAGTACTTC | CASSIEGGYEQYF
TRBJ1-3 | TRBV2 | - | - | TGTGCCACCTATGGGCTTTCTGGAAACACCATATATTTT | CATYGLSGNTIYF
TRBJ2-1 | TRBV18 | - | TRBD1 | TGTGCCAGCTCAACGAGGACAGGACCAGGTGGTGAGCAGTTCTTC | CASSTRTGPGGEQFF
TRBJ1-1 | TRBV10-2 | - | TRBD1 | TGCGCCAGCAGTGATTTGGGACAGGGATTGAACACTGAAGCTTTCTTT | CASSDLGQGLNTEAFF
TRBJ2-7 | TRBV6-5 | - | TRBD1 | TGTGCCAGCAAAAAAGGACAGGCCTACGAGCAGTACTTC | CASKKGQAYEQYF
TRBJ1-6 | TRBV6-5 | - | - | TGTGCCAGCAGTTACTCGAGCGGGGTACGATCACCCCTCCACTTT | CASSYSSGVRSPLHF
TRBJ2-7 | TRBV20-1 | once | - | TGCAGTGGGAGGGGGCCCGAGGAGCAGTACTTC | CSGRGPEEQYF
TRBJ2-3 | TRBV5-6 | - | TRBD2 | TGTGCCAGCAGCCTCAAGAGCGGGGGCGTGGCTGATACGCAGTATTTT | CASSLKSGGVADTQYF
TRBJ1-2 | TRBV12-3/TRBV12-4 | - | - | TGTGCCAGCAGTTTCGGGGTGAACAGGAACTTC | CASSFGVNRNF
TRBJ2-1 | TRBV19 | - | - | TGTGCCAGTAGTTCGGGGCCGAGCTCCTACAATGAGCAGTTCTTC | CASSSGPSSYNEQFF
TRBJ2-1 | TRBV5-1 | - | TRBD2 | TGCGCCAGCAGCAAGGGACTAGCGGGGGGGCTGTTCTTC | CASSKGLAGGLFF
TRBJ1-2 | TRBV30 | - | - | TGTGCCTGTCCAGGATCATATTGGGCTCCAAGGGGCTACACCTTC | CACPGSYWAPRGYTF
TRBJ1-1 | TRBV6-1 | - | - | TGTGCCAGCAGTGAACAGGGGCCAACAGGTCCTGAAGCTTTCTTT | CASSEQGPTGPEAFF
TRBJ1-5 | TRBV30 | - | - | TGTGCCTGGAGTGTACGTCAGGGATTCAATCAGCCCCAGCATTTT | CAWSVRQGFNQPQHF
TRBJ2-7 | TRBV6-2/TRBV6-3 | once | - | TGTGCCAGCAGTACCCCGCCAGGGAGTAACGAGCAGTACTTC | CASSTPPGSNEQYF
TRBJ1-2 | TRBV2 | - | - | TGTGCCAGCAGTGAAGCGCGGTATGGCTACACCTTC | CASSEARYGYTF
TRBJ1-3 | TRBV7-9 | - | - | TGTGCCAGCAGCTTAGGTGGGACGGGAAACACCATATATTTT | CASSLGGTGNTIYF
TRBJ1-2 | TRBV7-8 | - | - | TGTGCCAGCAGCCCCCGGTCGGGGGGCGGTGTAGATGGCTACACCTTC | CASSPRSGGGVDGYTF
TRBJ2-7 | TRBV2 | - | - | TGTGCCAGCAGAAAAGCCTACGAGCAGTACTTC | CASRKAYEQYF
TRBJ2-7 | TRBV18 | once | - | TGTGCCAGCTCACCACCCGTGGGGTTGGGCTTTTACGAGCAGTACTTC | CASSPPVGLGFYEQYF
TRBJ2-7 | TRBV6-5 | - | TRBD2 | TGTGCCAGCAGTTACTCCTCGGGACTAGCTTTGGACGAGCAGTACTTC | CASSYSSGLALDEQYF
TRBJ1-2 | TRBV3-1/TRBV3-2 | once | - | TGTGCCAGCAGCCAAGCGGGGGGAGAACCGACTGGGGGCTACACCTTC | CASSQAGGEPTGGYTF
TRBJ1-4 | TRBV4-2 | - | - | TGTGCCAGCAGCGTCGACAGGAACAATGAAAAACTGTTTTTT | CASSVDRNNEKLFF
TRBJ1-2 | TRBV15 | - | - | TGTGCCACCAGCAGAGGGCAGGGCGTAAAGGGGGGCTACACCTTC | CATSRGQGVKGGYTF
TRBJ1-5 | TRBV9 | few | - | TGTGCCAGCAGCGTTGAGGGGTACGGCAATCAGCCCCAGCATTTT | CASSVEGYGNQPQHF
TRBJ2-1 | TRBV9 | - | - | TGTGCCAGCAGAAATGAGCAGTTCTTC | CASRNEQFF
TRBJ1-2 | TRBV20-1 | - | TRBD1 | TGCAGTGCTAGTGCTCTCACAGGGGGCCGAAACTATGGCTACACCTTC | CSASALTGGRNYGYTF
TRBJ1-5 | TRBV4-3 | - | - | TGCGCCAGCAGCCAGGAGTACAGGGTTGCGTACCCGGATCAGCCCCAGCATTTT | CASSQEYRVAYPDQPQHF
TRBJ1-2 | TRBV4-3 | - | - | TGCGCCAGCAGCCAAGAAGAGTCACCGATCTATGGCTACACCTTC | CASSQEESPIYGYTF
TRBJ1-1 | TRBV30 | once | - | TGTGCCTGGGACTTGGGGGAAAACACTGAAGCTTTCTTT | CAWDLGENTEAFF
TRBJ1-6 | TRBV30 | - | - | TGTGCCTGGAGTGCAGACAGAAATTCACCCCTCCACTTT | CAWSADRNSPLHF
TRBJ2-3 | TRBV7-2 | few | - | TGTGCCAGCAGCGCCCGGACTACCGGCACAGATACGCAGTATTTT | CASSARTTGTDTQYF
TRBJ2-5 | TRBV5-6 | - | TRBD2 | TGTGCCAGCAGCTCGACAAGGGGCGGGAGCGAGTTCCAAGAGACCCAGTACTTC | CASSSTRGGSEFQETQYF
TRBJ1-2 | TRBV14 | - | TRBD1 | TGTGCCCCAAAGAAGGCCCCGGACAGGGTCTATGGCTACACCTTC | CAPKKAPDRVYGYTF
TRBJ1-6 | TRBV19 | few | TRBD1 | TGTGCCAGTACCGAAATGTCGGGGACAGGCCGTACCCCCCTCCACTTT | CASTEMSGTGRTPLHF
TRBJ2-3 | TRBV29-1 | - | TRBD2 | TGCAGCGTTGAAGATCCCTGGGCTAGCGGGGGCACAGATACGCAGTATTTT | CSVEDPWASGGTDTQYF
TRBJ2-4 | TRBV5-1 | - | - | TGCGCCAGCAGCTTGACGGGGTTCGACAAAAACATTCAGTACTTC | CASSLTGFDKNIQYF
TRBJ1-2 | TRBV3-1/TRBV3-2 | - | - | TGTGCCAGCAGCCAAGATCGATTGGATTCTGGCTACACCTTC | CASSQDRLDSGYTF
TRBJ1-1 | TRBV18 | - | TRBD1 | TGTGCCAGCTCACGCAGTCGACAGGGCGGTCTCAGCACTGAAGCTTTCTTT | CASSRSRQGGLSTEAFF
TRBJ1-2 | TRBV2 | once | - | TGTGCCAGCAGGGAGGGGGACCAAGGATACTATGGCTACACCTTC | CASREGDQGYYGYTF
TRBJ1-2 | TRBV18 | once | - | TGTGCCAGCTCACGAGCGACAGGAGGGAACTATGGCTACACCTTC | CASSRATGGNYGYTF
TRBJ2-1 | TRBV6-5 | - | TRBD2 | TGTGCCAGCAGGGGCAGCGGGGACAATGAGCAGTTCTTC | CASRGSGDNEQFF
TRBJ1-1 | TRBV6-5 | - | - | TGTGCCAGCAGTTACTCGATTCGTCGAGCGAACACTGAAGCTTTCTTT | CASSYSIRRANTEAFF
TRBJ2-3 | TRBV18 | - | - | TGTGCCAGCCCCTCCCAAACGGGTGATACGCAGTATTTT | CASPSQTGDTQYF
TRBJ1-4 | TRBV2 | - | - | TGTGCCAGCCGTAGGAGGGCCGCAACTAATGAAAAACTGTTTTTT | CASRRRAATNEKLFF
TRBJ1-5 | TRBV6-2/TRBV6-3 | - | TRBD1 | TGTGCCAGCAGTTACTCGACCAGGGGGCTAGATCAGCCCCAGCATTTT | CASSYSTRGLDQPQHF
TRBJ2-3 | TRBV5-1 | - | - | TGCGCCAGCAGCTTGGTGCCATCGGCGGATACGCAGTATTTT | CASSLVPSADTQYF
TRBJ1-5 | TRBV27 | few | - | TGTGCCAGCAGTTTATCGTCCTATCAGCCCCAGCATTTT | CASSLSSYQPQHF